A single sample is the source of the 3 T cell receptor beta chains below, sequenced in a study of T cell changes during pregnancy in multiple sclerosis (dated by TCRdb to between 2018 and 2021). Preparation of the library involved the immunoSEQ multiplex PCR assay. The immuneACCESS repertoire file appears here via TCRdb, limited to in-frame rearrangements. These files lack a portion of the clones; in checked studies, under half of the deficit traces to unresolved V genes, and the cause of the others is not known. The sample contains some 94,000 clones, about 91% of them found a single time. Around 2% of the sample goes to the ten largest clones. The sequencing here drew on peripheral blood, taken in the first trimester of pregnancy. Receptors originate from a female donor in good health, enrolled as a control in a pregnancy study.

The J gene is TRBJ1-5, the V gene TRBV28; 9 bases match TRBD1. The CDR3 is 14 residues long. Per the germline V gene, CDR1 is MDHEN and CDR2 is SYDVKM. V lost 5 bases to trimming and J lost 4 bases; unmatched junction nucleotides: 3. CDR3 nucleotides: TGTGCCAGCAGTGGGACAGGGTTGAATCAGCCCCAGCATTTT. This translates into CASSGTGLNQPQHF.

This clone appeared a few times. V and J are TRBV5-6 and TRBJ2-3; 9 bases agree with TRBD2. Losses at the gene ends were 2 bases for V and 2 bases for J; bases not matched to a gene: 6. From germline, CDR1 is SGHDT and CDR2 YYEEEE. There are 16 residues in the CDR3. CDR3 residues: CASSFGGGGVTDTQYF. CDR3 coding DNA: TGTGCCAGCAGCTTCGGCGGCGGGGGGGTCACAGATACGCAGTATTTT.

Here the CDR3 DNA reads TGTGCCAGCATCAATAGGGGGTCTAACTATGGCTACACCTTC. This sequence encodes CASINRGSNYGYTF. The V call is TRBV6-7, the J call TRBJ1-2, with a possible D match to TRBD1 (6 bases). TRBV6-7 qualifies as an ORF whose function is uncertain. This CDR3 is 14 amino acids long. V was pared by 7 bases and J by 0 bases, with 12 bases between.